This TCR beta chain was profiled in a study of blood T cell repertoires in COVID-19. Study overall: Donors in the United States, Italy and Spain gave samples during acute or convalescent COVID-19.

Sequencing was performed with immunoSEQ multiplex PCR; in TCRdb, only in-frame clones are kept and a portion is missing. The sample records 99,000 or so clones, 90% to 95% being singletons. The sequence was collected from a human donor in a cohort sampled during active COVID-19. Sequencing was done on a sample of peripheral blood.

This CDR3 is CATSRVVARNTDTQYF. As DNA, the CDR3 is TGTGCCACCAGCAGAGTAGTAGCGAGAAACACAGATACGCAGTATTTT. The chain couples TRBV15 to TRBJ2-3; D is possibly TRBD2 (5 bases). The CDR3 contains 16 residues. Trimming left V 1 base short and J 2 bases short, with 13 bases between. CDR1 LNHNV and CDR2 YYDKDF come from the germline V gene (reference sequence).